This TCR beta chain was sequenced during a study of a mutant IDH1 vaccine in newly diagnosed glioma. A word on this clone: The antigen remains unidentified.

The V and J ends lost 1 base and 0 bases, in that order; junction bases with no gene match: 6. This CDR3 comprises 15 residues. Germline V gene data show CDR1 as GTSNPN and CDR2 as SVGIG (reference sequence). Profiling relied on immunoSEQ multiplex PCR, and the TCRdb table lists in-frame clones only, not all of them. The data contain 35,000 to 45,000 clones, approximately 90% of them seen just once; the ten biggest clones take up over 2.5%. Sample time point: week 5, during vaccination. Every vaccine dose comprised 300 ug of mutant IDH1 20-mer peptide plus topical imiquimod. The sequence was collected from a man aged 50 or older with glioma. The V and J genes are TRBV30 and TRBJ2-7, with TRBD2 matching over 7 bases. This specimen consisted of PBMCs, obtained from a glioma patient whose treatment included an IDH1 peptide vaccine. The chain's CDR3 is CAWSGGGGSSYEQYF. The CDR3 DNA follows: TGTGCCTGGAGTGGTGGGGGGGGATCCTCCTACGAGCAGTACTTC.